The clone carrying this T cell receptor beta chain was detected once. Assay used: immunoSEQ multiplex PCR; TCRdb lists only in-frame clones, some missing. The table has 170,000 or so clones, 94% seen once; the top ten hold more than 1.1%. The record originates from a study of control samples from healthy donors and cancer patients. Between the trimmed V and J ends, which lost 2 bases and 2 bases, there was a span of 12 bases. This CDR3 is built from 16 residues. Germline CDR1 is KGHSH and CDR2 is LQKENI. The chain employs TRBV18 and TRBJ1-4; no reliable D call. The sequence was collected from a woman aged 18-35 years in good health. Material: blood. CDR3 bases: TGTGCCAGCTCACCAATGACTGTCCTCACTAATGAAAAACTGTTTTTT. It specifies CASSPMTVLTNEKLFF.